Given below is one T cell receptor (beta chain) in context. What it binds is unknown. CDR3 length: 16 amino acids. Per the germline V gene, CDR1 is MNHEY and CDR2 is SMNVEV (reference sequence). V dropped 6 bases and J dropped 1; count of bases not matched to a gene: 7. The sample originates from a study of cytomegalovirus exposure and HLA in healthy donors. General observations from the study: Later analysis found that TCR beta chains associated with HLA were more clonally expanded than other, equally common chains.

The PCR employed 60 Vbeta primers together with 13 Jbeta primers. Produced via immunoSEQ multiplex PCR; TCRdb's table is partial and in-frame only. The sample shows around 180,000 clones, about four fifths of them seen only once. The chain couples TRBV27 to TRBJ2-2; 8 bases line up with TRBD1. This receptor was identified in a man aged 18 to 35 in good health and CMV-seronegative. Source material: PBMCs. The CDR3 protein is CASSPGGAWNTGELFF. CDR3 coding DNA: TGTGCCAGCAGCCCAGGGGGCGCGTGGAACACCGGGGAGCTGTTTTTT.